This TCR beta chain was sequenced in a study of read filtering for tumor transcriptome and immune sequencing. Across the study: Patients were approximately 18 male and some 15 female, mean age approximately 70 years, range 47 to 80.

From approximately 430 ng of RNA, a library with molecular barcoded alpha/delta and beta/gamma adaptors was made. TCRdb re-called the reads through MiXCR, storing one row per CDR3 protein. This sample has about 62,000 distinct CDR3 sequences; around 20% occur once, and the top ten carry under 13%. This clonotype was counted ten times or more. Its matching antigen is unknown. One end of the junction does not line up with germline, which may come from a read error. Overall study findings and caveats: The sorted CD138-negative fraction was a mixed bone marrow immune population, not purified T cells. Even smaller IR-seq throughput identified most shared clonotypes.

The TCR was taken from a donor at least 40 years old with multiple myeloma. Sequencing was done on a sample of a population of CD138-negative cells sorted from bone marrow.

The CDR3 nucleotides are TGCGCCAGCCGGAAAGGACAGGGGAACAATGAGCAGTTCTTC. It yields the protein CASRKGQGNNEQFF. The chain carries TRBV6-5 and TRBJ2-1; 9 bases are a match to TRBD1. Germline-derived CDR1 and CDR2 are MNHEY and SVGAGI. The CDR3 consists of 14 residues.